This T cell receptor beta chain was sequenced in a study of blood T cell repertoires in COVID-19. Generated by immunoSEQ multiplex PCR, the TCRdb table keeps only in-frame clones and is missing some. The table shows 200,000 to 300,000 clones, with around nine tenths occurring only once. Germline lookup yields CDR1 SNHLY and CDR2 FYNNEI. This CDR3 has 16 amino acids. With 6 bases clipped from V and 6 bases from J, the junction kept 11 bases outside the gene matches. Sequencing input: peripheral blood. The chain couples TRBV2 to TRBJ2-3; 11 positions match TRBD2. This clonotype was obtained from a man in his forties who had recovered from COVID-19. CDR3 DNA: TGTGCCAGCAGATGGGGACTAGCGGAAGGGATCGATACGCAGTATTTT. It translates to CASRWGLAEGIDTQYF.